The sequence of this TCR beta chain was determined in a study of CD8+CD57+ T cells in acquired aplastic anemia. TCR beta VDJ and CDR3 profiles were obtained from a genomic DNA template. TCRdb re-called the reads through MiXCR, storing one row per CDR3 protein. The sample shows approximately 250,000 distinct CDR3 sequences, about 80% of them seen only once. The study, taken as a whole, reports: For CD8+ Simpson's diversity, patients and controls showed no significant difference.

CD8+CD57+ cell expansion, shown by flow cytometry, had occurred in the patients selected for sequencing. Every patient presented with severe acquired aplastic anemia. Blood came from patients not yet given any therapy. Concerning this clonotype: As yet, its antigen is unknown.

Germline V gene data show CDR1 as SQVTM and CDR2 as ANQGSEA. The length of the CDR3 is 16 residues. With 6 bases clipped from V and 2 bases from J, the junction kept 8 bases outside the gene matches. This rearrangement joins TRBV29-1 to TRBJ1-5; TRBD1 matches 12 bases. This sequence originates from a human donor with aplastic anemia. The sample comprised sorted CD4+, CD8+, or CD8+CD57+ T cells (not recorded which) from PBMCs. CDR3 sequence reads: CSVGTGGTGGNQPQHF. DNA of the CDR3: TGCAGCGTGGGGACAGGGGGCACGGGAGGCAATCAGCCCCAGCATTTT.